This note documents a single T cell receptor (beta chain) sequence. This specimen belongs to a study of cytomegalovirus exposure and HLA in healthy donors. The CDR3 totals 14 residues. After removal of 6 bases from V and 6 bases from J, the junction contained 3 bases not matched to a gene. CDR1 is SNHLY, CDR2 FYNNEI, per germline. The PCR contained 60 Vbeta and 13 Jbeta primers. Using immunoSEQ multiplex PCR, the repertoire was profiled, and TCRdb retains in-frame clones only, with some absent. Among 150,000 to 200,000 clones listed, roughly four fifths were seen once. This chain joins TRBV2 and TRBJ2-1; TRBD1 matches at 12 bases. The sequence was collected from a woman younger than 35 in good health and CMV-seropositive. The source material was PBMCs. Here the CDR3 reads CASSGDRGRNEQFF. CDR3 coding DNA: TGTGCCAGCAGCGGGGACAGGGGGCGCAATGAGCAGTTCTTC.